This is a list of T cell receptor beta chains from one sample in a study of vaccination and CD4 T cells after COVID-19. TCRdb redid the calling of the PCR reads with MiXCR, one entry per CDR3 protein. The table includes some 22,000 distinct CDR3 sequences, around 53% detected once. The sequenced sample was CD4+ T cells from blood, obtained before SARS-CoV-2 vaccination. The receptor set was obtained from a human donor who had recovered from COVID-19. Both conserved end residues are part of each CDR3. D genes are given only for firm matches. Some rows mark clone size as missing; the rest say once, few, many or name a class of expanded clone.

abundance	j_gene	v_gene	d_gene	CDR3nt	CDR3aa
-	TRBJ1-2	TRBV5-1	TRBD1	TGCGCCAGCAGCTTGGTAGGGGGCGACTATGGCTACACCTTC	CASSLVGGDYGYTF
-	TRBJ2-3	TRBV20-1	TRBD2	TGCAGTGCTAGCTCTAGCGGGAGCCCAGATACGCAGTATTTT	CSASSSGSPDTQYF
once	TRBJ1-1	TRBV14	-	TGTGCCAGCAGCCAAATTGATAGGAACACTGAAGCTTTCTTT	CASSQIDRNTEAFF
few	TRBJ1-5	TRBV6-2/TRBV6-3	-	TGTGCCAGCAGTTACTCGCAGGATAGCAATCAGCCCCAGCATTTT	CASSYSQDSNQPQHF
-	TRBJ2-2	TRBV11-2	TRBD2	TGTGCCAGCAGGCGCCCGGGACTAGCTAACACCGGGGAGCTGTTTTTT	CASRRPGLANTGELFF
-	TRBJ1-5	TRBV6-2/TRBV6-3	-	TGTGCCAGCAGTATAAACCGGGCCTCAAATACAAGGGAATTTCTTAATCAGCCCCAGCATTTT	CASSINRASNTREFLNQPQHF
few	TRBJ1-5	TRBV6-1	-	TGTGCCAGCAGTGAGAACCCGAGTCCTACCCGGGCTTGGCCCCAGCATTTT	CASSENPSPTRAWPQHF
-	TRBJ1-2	TRBV20-1	TRBD1	TGCAGTGCTAGAGGGACAGGTGGTTTCTATGGCTACACCTTC	CSARGTGGFYGYTF
-	TRBJ2-2	TRBV6-2/TRBV6-3	TRBD2	TGTGCCAGCAGTACCGTAGCGGGAGTTAGCGGGGAGCTGTTTTTT	CASSTVAGVSGELFF
few	TRBJ1-1	TRBV20-1	TRBD1	TGCAGTGCTAACACATGGGACAGGGAAAACACTGAAGCTTTCTTT	CSANTWDRENTEAFF
few	TRBJ2-5	TRBV2	TRBD2	TGTGCCAGCAAAAGGACTAGCGGTGCAGAGACCCAGTACTTC	CASKRTSGAETQYF
-	TRBJ2-3	TRBV7-3	-	TGTGCCAGCAGCCTAATGGGGGGAGAGGCCCCAGATACGCAGTATTTT	CASSLMGGEAPDTQYF
few	TRBJ1-5	TRBV7-8	TRBD1	TGTGCCAGCAGCTTATCCGGACAGGTAAATCAGCCCCAGCATTTT	CASSLSGQVNQPQHF
-	TRBJ1-2	TRBV6-1	-	TGTGCCAGCAGTCTAGGGCAGGGTTTCGCTGGCTACACCTTC	CASSLGQGFAGYTF
-	TRBJ1-5	TRBV27	-	TGTGCCAGCAGCCAAAATCGGGGGCCGGGTCAGCCCCAGCATTTT	CASSQNRGPGQPQHF
-	TRBJ2-1	TRBV15	-	TGTGCCACCAGCAGGAGTAGGGAATACAATGAGCAGTTCTTC	CATSRSREYNEQFF
-	TRBJ1-5	TRBV4-1	TRBD1	TGCGCCAGCAGCCAAGCGGGACAGGGGGCACATCAGCCCCAGCATTTT	CASSQAGQGAHQPQHF
-	TRBJ1-2	TRBV7-2	TRBD1	TGTGCCAGCAGCTTATTCCAGGGGGCGGGCTATGGCTACACCTTC	CASSLFQGAGYGYTF
-	TRBJ2-3	TRBV5-1	-	TGCGCCAGCAGTTCCGGTGCAGATACGCAGTATTTT	CASSSGADTQYF
-	TRBJ2-1	TRBV7-9	TRBD2	TGTGCCAGCAGCTTGGAAACGGGACTAGCGGGGGTTCACTTACAGTTCTTC	CASSLETGLAGVHLQFF
-	TRBJ2-2	TRBV7-9	-	TGTGCCAGCAGACCAGGCCCTGTCGGGAGCCGAAACACCGGGGAGCTGTTTTTT	CASRPGPVGSRNTGELFF
-	TRBJ2-1	TRBV6-2/TRBV6-3	TRBD1	TGTGCCAGCGGCAGCCGGGACAGGGGATACAATGAGCAGTTCTTC	CASGSRDRGYNEQFF
-	TRBJ1-1	TRBV6-1	TRBD1	TGTGCCAGCAGTGCGACAGGGGGCAGGACTGAAGCTTTCTTT	CASSATGGRTEAFF
few	TRBJ2-1	TRBV20-1	-	TGCAGTGCCAGGGGGGGTAATTACAATGAGCAGTTCTTC	CSARGGNYNEQFF
-	TRBJ1-4	TRBV28	TRBD1	TGTGCCAGCAGAATAGCGGGACAGGGCTATGAAAAACTGTTTTTT	CASRIAGQGYEKLFF
-	TRBJ1-2	TRBV5-6	TRBD1	TGTGCCAGCAGCCACAGGGGAAGCTATGGCTACACCTTC	CASSHRGSYGYTF
once	TRBJ2-3	TRBV7-9	TRBD1	TGTGCCAGCAGCTTAGTGAGTGACCGGGACAGCCCTTTCACAGATACGCAGTATTTT	CASSLVSDRDSPFTDTQYF
-	TRBJ2-7	TRBV7-2	TRBD1	TGTGCCAGCAGCTTTGACAGGGCCAGTCACGAGCAGTACTTC	CASSFDRASHEQYF
-	TRBJ2-7	TRBV7-3	TRBD1	TGTGCCAGCAGCCCCGGACAGGGGCACTACGAGCAGTACTTC	CASSPGQGHYEQYF
-	TRBJ2-5	TRBV10-2	-	TGCGCCAGCAGTGAGGTAGAGACCCAGTACTTC	CASSEVETQYF
-	TRBJ1-1	TRBV7-9	-	TGTGCCACGAGAAGACAGTACACTGAAGCTTTCTTT	CATRRQYTEAFF
-	TRBJ2-5	TRBV6-1	-	TGTGCCAGCAGTAGGACACGAGAAGAGACCCAGTACTTC	CASSRTREETQYF
few	TRBJ2-4	TRBV27	TRBD1	TGTGCCAGCAGTGCTACCACAGGGGGCTTAAACATTCAGTACTTC	CASSATTGGLNIQYF
-	TRBJ1-5	TRBV6-2/TRBV6-3	-	TGTGCCAGCAGCTCGCCGGGACTTAATCAGCCCCAGCATTTT	CASSSPGLNQPQHF
-	TRBJ1-1	TRBV27	TRBD1	TGTGCCAGCAGTATATCACAGGGGGAACAGAACACTGAAGCTTTCTTT	CASSISQGEQNTEAFF
-	TRBJ2-7	TRBV25-1	TRBD1	TGTGCCAGCTCAGCCGGAAACAGGGGGGACTACGAGCAGTACTTC	CASSAGNRGDYEQYF
-	TRBJ1-5	TRBV6-2/TRBV6-3	-	TGTGCCAGCAGAACCTCGGGTCAGCCCCAGCATTTT	CASRTSGQPQHF
few	TRBJ2-1	TRBV7-6	TRBD2	TGTGCCAGCAGCTTGACACTAGCGGGATACAATGAGCAGTTCTTC	CASSLTLAGYNEQFF
-	TRBJ2-3	TRBV19	TRBD2	TGTGCCAGTGGGACTAGCGGTAGCACAGATACGCAGTATTTT	CASGTSGSTDTQYF
-	TRBJ2-1	TRBV20-1	TRBD1	TGCAGTGCTATAGACCGGACAGGGAGAGGGGGTTTGAATGAGCAGTTCTTC	CSAIDRTGRGGLNEQFF
-	TRBJ2-3	TRBV27	-	TGTGCCAGCAGTTTTATAGGAGGGGACACAGATACGCAGTATTTT	CASSFIGGDTDTQYF
-	TRBJ1-5	TRBV20-1	-	TGCAGTGCAAGAGAGCCGGGGTTAGGTAGCAATCAGCCCCAGCATTTT	CSAREPGLGSNQPQHF
-	TRBJ2-5	TRBV15	-	TGTGCCACCAGCAGCCATCGAGGGGGGGAGACCCAGTACTTC	CATSSHRGGETQYF
-	TRBJ2-7	TRBV6-5	TRBD2	TGTGCCAGCAGTTACCTGCCCCCGGGACTAGCGGGGATATCCTACGAGCAGTACTTC	CASSYLPPGLAGISYEQYF
few	TRBJ2-5	TRBV20-1	TRBD2	TGCAGTGCTACTCGGACTAGCGGGAGTAGTCTTGGGGAGACCCAGTACTTC	CSATRTSGSSLGETQYF
-	TRBJ1-1	TRBV5-4	TRBD1	TGTGCCAGCAGCCGTGACAGGGTTGGTGAAGCTTTCTTT	CASSRDRVGEAFF
few	TRBJ1-2	TRBV20-1	-	TGCAGTGCTAGCCAGGACGTAGGCTATGGCTACACCTTC	CSASQDVGYGYTF
-	TRBJ1-6	TRBV20-1	-	TGCAGTGCTAGAGATTTCGGAGGGGTCTGGGATTCACCCCTCCACTTT	CSARDFGGVWDSPLHF
-	TRBJ1-2	TRBV28	TRBD1	TGTGCCAGCAGTTCCAGGGACAGGGGTAGCTATGGCTACACCTTC	CASSSRDRGSYGYTF